Listed below are T cell receptor beta chains from one sample, sequenced in a study of OX40 agonist ivuxolimab in advanced cancers. Some clones are missing from TCRdb's copy, which holds only in-frame ones; the method was immunoSEQ multiplex PCR. Among under 100,000 clones listed, approximately 92% were seen once. The sample here was CD4+ or CD8+ T cells sorted from blood, taken in a trial of the OX40 agonist ivuxolimab. All receptors derive from an adult with an advanced solid tumor such as melanoma, head and neck, liver or kidney cancer. Each CDR3 is given with its conserved first and last residue. Each record gives: CDR3 protein, CDR3 DNA, D gene, J gene, V gene, clone size. D genes are given only for firm matches. Clone size is not always given. Where it is, it says once, few, many or a class for expanded clones.

cdr3_aa: CASSPLQGVGQPQHF
cdr3_nt: TGTGCCAGCTCACCGCTCCAGGGCGTTGGACAGCCCCAGCATTTT
d_call: .
j_call: TRBJ1-5
v_call: TRBV18
clone_size: .

cdr3_aa: CASSPPGGIDATF
cdr3_nt: TGTGCCAGCTCACCACCGGGGGGGATAGATGCCACGTTT
d_call: .
j_call: TRBJ1-1
v_call: TRBV18
clone_size: .

cdr3_aa: CASSRQGNTGELFF
cdr3_nt: TGTGCCAGTAGTAGACAGGGGAACACCGGGGAGCTGTTTTTT
d_call: TRBD1
j_call: TRBJ2-2
v_call: TRBV19
clone_size: .

cdr3_aa: CAWSSTGVGQPQHF
cdr3_nt: TGTGCCTGGAGTTCGACAGGGGTTGGGCAGCCCCAGCATTTT
d_call: TRBD1
j_call: TRBJ1-5
v_call: TRBV30
clone_size: .

cdr3_aa: CASSPDGAGTQPQHF
cdr3_nt: TGTGCCAGCTCACCAGACGGGGCGGGTACTCAGCCCCAGCATTTT
d_call: .
j_call: TRBJ1-5
v_call: TRBV18
clone_size: .

cdr3_aa: CASSPGGTGGPAEAFF
cdr3_nt: TGCGCCAGCAGCCCGGGAGGGACAGGGGGCCCGGCTGAAGCTTTCTTT
d_call: TRBD1
j_call: TRBJ1-1
v_call: TRBV5-1
clone_size: .

cdr3_aa: CASSMGGSGKLFF
cdr3_nt: TGCGCCAGCAGTATGGGGGGCAGTGGAAAACTGTTTTTT
d_call: .
j_call: TRBJ1-4
v_call: TRBV10-2
clone_size: .

cdr3_aa: CASSLLATDTQYF
cdr3_nt: TGTGCCAGCAGCTTACTAGCGACAGATACGCAGTATTTT
d_call: TRBD2
j_call: TRBJ2-3
v_call: TRBV5-4
clone_size: .

cdr3_aa: CASSRGEMGFSGELFF
cdr3_nt: TGTGCCAGCAGCAGGGGGGAAATGGGGTTTTCCGGGGAGCTGTTTTTT
d_call: .
j_call: TRBJ2-2
v_call: TRBV13
clone_size: few

cdr3_aa: CAWSVTQGGYTF
cdr3_nt: TGTGCCTGGAGTGTAACTCAGGGAGGCTACACCTTC
d_call: .
j_call: TRBJ1-2
v_call: TRBV30
clone_size: .

cdr3_aa: CASSPNRNYGYTF
cdr3_nt: TGTGCCAGCAGCCCGAACCGGAACTATGGCTACACCTTC
d_call: .
j_call: TRBJ1-2
v_call: TRBV5-6
clone_size: .

cdr3_aa: CASSRQGGTNTEAFF
cdr3_nt: TGTGCCAGCAGCCGACAAGGCGGTACGAACACTGAAGCTTTCTTT
d_call: .
j_call: TRBJ1-1
v_call: TRBV2
clone_size: .

cdr3_aa: CASSFGMGGRGDTQYF
cdr3_nt: TGTGCCAGCAGCTTCGGTATGGGTGGGCGTGGAGATACGCAGTATTTT
d_call: .
j_call: TRBJ2-3
v_call: TRBV7-2
clone_size: .

cdr3_aa: CASSSRTGQTVNTEAFF
cdr3_nt: TGTGCCAGTAGCAGCAGGACAGGTCAAACAGTGAACACTGAAGCTTTCTTT
d_call: TRBD1
j_call: TRBJ1-1
v_call: TRBV19
clone_size: .